Reported below is one T cell receptor beta chain. This CDR3 region has 14 residues. V lost 0 bases to trimming and J lost 3 bases, with 8 bases between them. The germline CDR1 and CDR2 sequences are LNHDA and SQIVND (reference sequence). This specimen comes from a study of blood T cell repertoires in COVID-19. Study at large: The United States, Italy and Spain provided the acute and convalescent COVID-19 samples. From T cells, B-cell-depleted T cells, or PBMCs came the material, which was cDNA or gDNA.

In the original analysis: Estimates of nucleated cell counts were drawn from the amplification of reference gene primers. Assay used: immunoSEQ multiplex PCR; TCRdb lists only in-frame clones, some missing. D and trimming were read from the DNA, whereas the V and J calls and clone size are those reported in that table. The sample lists approximately 530,000 clones, roughly nine tenths seen once, with less than 9.5% in the top ten. The sequence came from a woman between 50 and 59 years old with COVID-19, enrolled during active disease. The chain has TRBV19 and TRBJ1-1; no firm D call. Sequenced: peripheral blood. The CDR3 loop is CASSIDQEDTEAFF. The CDR3 DNA is TGTGCCAGTAGTATAGATCAGGAGGACACTGAAGCTTTCTTT.